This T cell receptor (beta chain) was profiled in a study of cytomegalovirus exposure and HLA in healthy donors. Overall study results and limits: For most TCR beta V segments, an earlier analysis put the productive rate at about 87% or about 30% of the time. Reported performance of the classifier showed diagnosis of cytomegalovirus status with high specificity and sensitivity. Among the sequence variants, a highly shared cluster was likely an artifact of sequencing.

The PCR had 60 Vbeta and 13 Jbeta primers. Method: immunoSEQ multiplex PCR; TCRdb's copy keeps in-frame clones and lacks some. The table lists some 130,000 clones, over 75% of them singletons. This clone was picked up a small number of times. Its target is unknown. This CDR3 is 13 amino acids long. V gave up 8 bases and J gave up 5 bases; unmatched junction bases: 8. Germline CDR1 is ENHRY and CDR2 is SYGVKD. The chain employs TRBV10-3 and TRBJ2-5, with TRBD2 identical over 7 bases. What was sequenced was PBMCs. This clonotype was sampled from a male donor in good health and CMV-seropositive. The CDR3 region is CAIWGGSGETQYF. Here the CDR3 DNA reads TGTGCCATCTGGGGCGGGAGCGGGGAGACCCAGTACTTC.